A selection of T cell receptor beta chains follows, all from one sample in a study of identical twins. TCRdb reanalysed the 5' RACE reads using MiXCR and keeps one entry per CDR3 protein. Here the sample spans about 200,000 distinct CDR3 sequences, 10% being singletons. The sequenced sample consisted of memory T cells sorted from blood. The receptors were gathered from a man aged 50 to 59 in good health. The CDR3 runs from the conserved cysteine through the conserved F or W. A D gene is named only where the DNA matches it firmly. Expanded clones are given a class, and other clones once, few, many or no size at all.

CDR3aa | CDR3nt | v_gene | abundance | j_gene | d_gene
CASSDQGWHTEAFF | TGTGCCAGCAGCGACCAGGGTTGGCACACTGAAGCTTTCTTT | TRBV7-9 | many | TRBJ1-1 | NA
CASSGGLAGGPNNNEQFF | TGTGCCAGCAGTGGGGGACTAGCGGGAGGGCCCAACAACAATGAGCAGTTCTTC | TRBV25-1 | many | TRBJ2-1 | TRBD2
CASSEALTGTGGQETQYF | TGTGCCAGCAGTGAGGCCTTAACCGGGACAGGGGGGCAAGAGACCCAGTACTTC | TRBV25-1 | NA | TRBJ2-5 | TRBD1
CSGWGQLNTEAFF | TGCAGCGGTTGGGGGCAGCTAAACACTGAAGCTTTCTTT | TRBV29-1 | few | TRBJ1-1 | NA
CSAREAKPLHF | TGCAGTGCTAGAGAGGCTAAACCCCTCCACTTT | TRBV20-1 | many | TRBJ1-6 | NA
CASSNRQGGTDTQYF | TGTGCCAGCAGCAACAGACAGGGGGGCACAGATACGCAGTATTTT | TRBV7-2 | few | TRBJ2-3 | TRBD1
CASSYSNHPNQPQHF | TGTGCCAGCAGTTACTCGAACCACCCTAATCAGCCCCAGCATTTT | TRBV6-2/TRBV6-3 | NA | TRBJ1-5 | NA
CASSPLYVDSTDTQYF | TGTGCCAGCAGCCCCCTGTATGTGGATAGCACAGATACGCAGTATTTT | TRBV7-9 | few | TRBJ2-3 | NA
CATSLRGHDPSYNEQFF | TGTGCCACCTCTCTGCGGGGGCATGATCCCTCCTACAATGAGCAGTTCTTC | TRBV28 | NA | TRBJ2-1 | NA
CASSLNRGQVETQYF | TGTGCCAGCAGCTTGAACAGGGGGCAGGTGGAGACCCAGTACTTC | TRBV7-2 | NA | TRBJ2-5 | TRBD1
CAITDNTEAFF | TGTGCTATCACAGACAACACTGAAGCTTTCTTT | TRBV10-3 | few | TRBJ1-1 | NA
CASSPIRDEQFF | TGTGCCAGCTCACCAATAAGGGATGAGCAGTTCTTC | TRBV18 | many | TRBJ2-1 | NA
CASTASGTRGWNEQFF | TGTGCCAGCACCGCCTCCGGGACTAGGGGCTGGAATGAGCAGTTCTTC | TRBV6-2/TRBV6-3 | NA | TRBJ2-1 | TRBD2
CAISVIQGDEAFF | TGTGCCATCAGCGTCATACAGGGAGATGAAGCTTTCTTT | TRBV10-3 | few | TRBJ1-1 | NA
CASSESTGTGRQETQYF | TGCGCCAGCAGTGAGTCGACAGGGACAGGGCGGCAGGAGACCCAGTACTTC | TRBV10-2 | many | TRBJ2-5 | TRBD1
CASSPLTSGGLNNEQFF | TGTGCCAGCAGTCCCCTGACTAGCGGGGGACTTAACAATGAGCAGTTCTTC | TRBV12-3/TRBV12-4 | NA | TRBJ2-1 | TRBD2
CASRLGRAEKLFF | TGTGCCAGTAGACTGGGACGGGCGGAAAAACTGTTTTTT | TRBV27 | many | TRBJ1-4 | NA
CASSYSHPTSGIYNEQFF | TGTGCCAGCAGTTACTCACACCCGACTAGCGGGATCTACAATGAGCAGTTCTTC | TRBV6-2/TRBV6-3 | many | TRBJ2-1 | TRBD2
CATSDAAVETQYF | TGTGCCACCAGTGATGCCGCTGTTGAGACCCAGTACTTC | TRBV24-1 | many | TRBJ2-5 | NA
CASSQEGSGQGDSPLHF | TGCGCCAGCAGCCAAGAGGGTTCGGGACAGGGGGATTCACCCCTCCACTTT | TRBV4-1 | NA | TRBJ1-6 | TRBD1
CASSLEGTVTPAFQPQHF | TGTGCCAGCAGTTTAGAAGGGACAGTTACTCCGGCCTTTCAGCCCCAGCATTTT | TRBV27 | NA | TRBJ1-5 | TRBD1